This TCR beta chain was profiled in a study of blood T cell repertoires in COVID-19. Unmatched junction bases numbered 10, after V lost 5 bases and J lost 4 bases. The CDR3 totals 16 residues. Germline CDR1 is PRHDT and CDR2 is FYEKMQ (reference sequence). Only in-frame clones appear in the TCRdb table, and some are missing; sequencing was by immunoSEQ multiplex PCR. This table has about 120,000 clones, roughly 83% appearing once. Sequences were obtained from peripheral blood. The rearrangement joins TRBV13 to TRBJ2-3; 9 positions match TRBD2. This TCR derives from a middle-aged man with active or convalescent COVID-19. The CDR3 spells CASSDSGRRSPDTQYF. CDR3 nucleotides: TGTGCCAGCAGCGATAGCGGGAGAAGAAGCCCAGATACGCAGTATTTT. Variable domain in full (rest from reference TRBV13 and TRBJ2-3): AAGVIQSPRHLIKEKRETATLKCYPIPRHDTVYWYQQGPGQDPQFLISFYEKMQSDKGSIPDRFSAQQFSDYHSELNMSSLELGDSALYFCASSDSGRRSPDTQYFGPGTRLTVL.